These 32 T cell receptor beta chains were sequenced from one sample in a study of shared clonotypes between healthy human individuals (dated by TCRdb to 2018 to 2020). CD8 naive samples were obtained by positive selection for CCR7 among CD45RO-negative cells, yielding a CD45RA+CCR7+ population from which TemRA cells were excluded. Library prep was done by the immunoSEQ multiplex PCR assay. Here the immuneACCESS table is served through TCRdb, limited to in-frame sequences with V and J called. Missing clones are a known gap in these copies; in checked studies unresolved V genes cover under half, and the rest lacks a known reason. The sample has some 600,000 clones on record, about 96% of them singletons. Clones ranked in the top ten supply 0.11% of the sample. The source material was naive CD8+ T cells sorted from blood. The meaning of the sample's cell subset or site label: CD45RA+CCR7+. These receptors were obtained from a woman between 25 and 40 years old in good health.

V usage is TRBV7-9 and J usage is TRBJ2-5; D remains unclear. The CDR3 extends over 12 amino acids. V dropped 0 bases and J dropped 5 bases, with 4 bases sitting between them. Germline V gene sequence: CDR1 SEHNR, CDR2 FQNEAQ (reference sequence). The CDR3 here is CASSLAHETQYF. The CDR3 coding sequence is TGTGCCAGCAGCTTAGCGCACGAGACCCAGTACTTC.

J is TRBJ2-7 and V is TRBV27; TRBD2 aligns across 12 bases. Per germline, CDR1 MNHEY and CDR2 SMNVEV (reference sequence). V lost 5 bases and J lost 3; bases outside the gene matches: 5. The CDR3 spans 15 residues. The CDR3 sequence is CASSGGTSGHYEQYF. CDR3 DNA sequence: TGTGCCAGCAGTGGGGGGACTAGCGGGCACTACGAGCAGTACTTC.

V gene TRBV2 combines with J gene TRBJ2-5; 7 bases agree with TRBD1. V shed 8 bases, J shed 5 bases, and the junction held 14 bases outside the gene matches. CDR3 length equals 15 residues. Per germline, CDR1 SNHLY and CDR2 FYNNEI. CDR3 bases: TGTGCCAGCGATCGACCGGGACAGCAGAAGGAGACCCAGTACTTC. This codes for CASDRPGQQKETQYF. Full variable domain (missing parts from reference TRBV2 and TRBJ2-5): EPEVTQTPSHQVTQMGQEVILRCVPISNHLYFYWYRQILGQKVEFLVSFYNNEISEKSEIFDDQFSVERPDGSNFTLKIRSTKLEDSAMYFCASDRPGQQKETQYFGPGTRLLVL.

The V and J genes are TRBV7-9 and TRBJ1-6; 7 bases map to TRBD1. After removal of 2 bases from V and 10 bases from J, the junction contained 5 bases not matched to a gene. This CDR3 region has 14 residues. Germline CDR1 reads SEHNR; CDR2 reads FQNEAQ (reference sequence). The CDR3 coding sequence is TGTGCCAGCAGCTTAACAGGGGATCCCTCACCCCTCCACTTT. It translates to CASSLTGDPSPLHF.

CDR3: CASSVTGGLGTEAFF. As DNA, the CDR3 is TGTGCCAGCAGCGTCACAGGGGGTTTGGGCACTGAAGCTTTCTTT. The chain combines TRBV7-9 with TRBJ1-1; 8 bases fit TRBD1. This CDR3 is built from 15 residues. V was clipped by 5 bases and J by 4 bases; unmatched bases: 9. CDR1 is SEHNR, CDR2 FQNEAQ, per germline (reference sequence).

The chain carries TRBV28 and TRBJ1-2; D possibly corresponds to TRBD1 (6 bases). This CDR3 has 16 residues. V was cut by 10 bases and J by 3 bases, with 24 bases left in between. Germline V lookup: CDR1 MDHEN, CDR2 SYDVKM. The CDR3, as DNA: TGTGCCACCCTATCCCTTCTGGCAGGGGACTACTATGGCTACACCTTC. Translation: CATLSLLAGDYYGYTF.

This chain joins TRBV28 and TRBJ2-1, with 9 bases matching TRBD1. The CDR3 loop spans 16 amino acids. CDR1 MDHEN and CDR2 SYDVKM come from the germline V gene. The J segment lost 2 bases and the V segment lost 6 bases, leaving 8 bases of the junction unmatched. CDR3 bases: TGTGCCAGCAGCTCCGGGACAGGGAGGACCTACAATGAGCAGTTCTTC. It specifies CASSSGTGRTYNEQFF.

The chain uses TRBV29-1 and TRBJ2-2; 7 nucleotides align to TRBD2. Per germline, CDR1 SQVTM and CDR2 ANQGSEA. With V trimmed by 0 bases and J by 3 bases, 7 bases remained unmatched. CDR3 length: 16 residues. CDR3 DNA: TGCAGCGTTGAAGATGAGGCTAGCGGCTACACCGGGGAGCTGTTTTTT. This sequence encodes CSVEDEASGYTGELFF.

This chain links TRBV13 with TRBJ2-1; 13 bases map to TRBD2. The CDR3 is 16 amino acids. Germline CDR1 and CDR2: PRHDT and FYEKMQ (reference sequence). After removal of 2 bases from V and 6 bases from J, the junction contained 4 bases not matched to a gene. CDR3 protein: CASSLWGLAGINEQFF. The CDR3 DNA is TGTGCCAGCAGCTTATGGGGACTAGCGGGGATCAATGAGCAGTTCTTC. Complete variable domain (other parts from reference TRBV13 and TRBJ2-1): AAGVIQSPRHLIKEKRETATLKCYPIPRHDTVYWYQQGPGQDPQFLISFYEKMQSDKGSIPDRFSAQQFSDYHSELNMSSLELGDSALYFCASSLWGLAGINEQFFGPGTRLTVL.

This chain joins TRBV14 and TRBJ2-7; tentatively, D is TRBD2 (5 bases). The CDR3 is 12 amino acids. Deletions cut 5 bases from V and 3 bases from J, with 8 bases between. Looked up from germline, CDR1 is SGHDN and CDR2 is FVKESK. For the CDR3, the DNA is TGTGCCAGCAGCGTAGCGAGCTACGAGCAGTACTTC. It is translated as CASSVASYEQYF. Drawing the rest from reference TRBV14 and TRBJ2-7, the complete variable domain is EAGVTQFPSHSVIEKGQTVTLRCDPISGHDNLYWYRRVMGKEIKFLLHFVKESKQDESGMPNNRFLAERTGGTYSTLKVQPAELEDSGVYFCASSVASYEQYFGPGTRLTVT.

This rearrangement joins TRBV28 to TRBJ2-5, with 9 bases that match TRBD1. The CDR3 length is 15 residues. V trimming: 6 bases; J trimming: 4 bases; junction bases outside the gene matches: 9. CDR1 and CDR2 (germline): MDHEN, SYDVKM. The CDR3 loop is CASSTQGARLETQYF. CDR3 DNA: TGTGCCAGCAGCACACAGGGGGCCCGCTTAGAGACCCAGTACTTC.

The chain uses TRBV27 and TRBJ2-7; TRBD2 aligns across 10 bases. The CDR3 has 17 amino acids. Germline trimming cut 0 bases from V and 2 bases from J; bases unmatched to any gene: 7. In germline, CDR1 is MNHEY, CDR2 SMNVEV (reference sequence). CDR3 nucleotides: TGTGCCAGCAGTTTATCCCCCCGGACTAGCGGCCCCTACGAGCAGTACTTC. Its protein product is CASSLSPRTSGPYEQYF.

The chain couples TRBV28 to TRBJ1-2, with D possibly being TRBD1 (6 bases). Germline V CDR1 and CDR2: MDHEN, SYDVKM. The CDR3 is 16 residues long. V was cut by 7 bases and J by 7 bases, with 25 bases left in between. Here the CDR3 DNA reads TGTGCCAGCATCGCCACCCTGCGGGGGGCGCGAGGTGGCTACACCTTC. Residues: CASIATLRGARGGYTF.

CDR3 coding DNA: TGTGCCAGCAGTGACCCCACAGGGATCAAAGAGACCCAGTACTTC. It specifies CASSDPTGIKETQYF. The chain uses TRBV6-1 and TRBJ2-5; D may be TRBD1 (6 bases). This CDR3 comprises 15 residues. The germline gives CDR1 MNHNS, CDR2 SASEGT. V dropped 3 bases and J dropped 3 bases, with 14 bases sitting between them.

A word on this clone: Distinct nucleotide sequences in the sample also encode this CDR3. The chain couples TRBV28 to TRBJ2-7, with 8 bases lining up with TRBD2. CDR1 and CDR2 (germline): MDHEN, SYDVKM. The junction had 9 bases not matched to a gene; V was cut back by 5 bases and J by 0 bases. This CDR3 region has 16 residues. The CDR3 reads CASSPIAGGSSYEQYF. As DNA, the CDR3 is TGTGCCAGCAGTCCAATCGCGGGAGGAAGCTCCTACGAGCAGTACTTC.

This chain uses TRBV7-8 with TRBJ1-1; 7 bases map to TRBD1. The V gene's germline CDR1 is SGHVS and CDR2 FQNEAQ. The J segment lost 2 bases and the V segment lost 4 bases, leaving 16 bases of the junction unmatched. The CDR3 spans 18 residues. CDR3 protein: CASSSNLRTGGFNTEAFF. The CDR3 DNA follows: TGTGCCAGCAGCTCGAACCTACGGACAGGCGGTTTCAACACTGAAGCTTTCTTT.

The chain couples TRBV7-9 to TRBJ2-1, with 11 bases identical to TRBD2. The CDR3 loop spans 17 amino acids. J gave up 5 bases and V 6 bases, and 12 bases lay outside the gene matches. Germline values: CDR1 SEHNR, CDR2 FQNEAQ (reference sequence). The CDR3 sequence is CASRKAIAGGPHNEQFF. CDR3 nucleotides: TGTGCCAGCAGAAAAGCGATAGCGGGAGGGCCCCACAATGAGCAGTTCTTC. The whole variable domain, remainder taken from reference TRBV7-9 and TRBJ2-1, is DTGVSQNPRHKITKRGQNVTFRCDPISEHNRLYWYRQTLGQGPEFLTYFQNEAQLEKSRLLSDRFSAERPKGSFSTLEIQRTEQGDSAMYLCASRKAIAGGPHNEQFFGPGTRLTVL.

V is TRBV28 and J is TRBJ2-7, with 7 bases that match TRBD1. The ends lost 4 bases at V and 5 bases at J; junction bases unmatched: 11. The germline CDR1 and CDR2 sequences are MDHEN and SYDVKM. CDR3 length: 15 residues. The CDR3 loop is CASSSTDRFVDEQYF. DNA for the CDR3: TGTGCCAGCAGTTCTACGGACAGGTTTGTGGACGAGCAGTACTTC.

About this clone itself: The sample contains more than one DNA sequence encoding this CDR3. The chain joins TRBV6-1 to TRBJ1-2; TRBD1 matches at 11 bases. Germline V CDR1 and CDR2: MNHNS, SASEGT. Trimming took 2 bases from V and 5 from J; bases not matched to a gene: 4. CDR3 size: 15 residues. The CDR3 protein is CASSELGQGGYGYTF. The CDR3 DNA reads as TGTGCCAGCAGTGAATTGGGACAGGGGGGGTATGGCTACACCTTC.

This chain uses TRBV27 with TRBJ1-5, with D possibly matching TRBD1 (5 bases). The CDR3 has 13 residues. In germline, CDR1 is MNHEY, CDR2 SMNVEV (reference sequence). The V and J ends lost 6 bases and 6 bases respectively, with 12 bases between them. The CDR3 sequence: CASRRGTGQPQHF. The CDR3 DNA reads TGTGCCAGCAGAAGAGGGACCGGTCAGCCCCAGCATTTT.

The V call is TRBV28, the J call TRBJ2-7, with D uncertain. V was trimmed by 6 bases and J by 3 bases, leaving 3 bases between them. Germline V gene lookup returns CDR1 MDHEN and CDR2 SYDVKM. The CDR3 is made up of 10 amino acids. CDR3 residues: CASSYYEQYF. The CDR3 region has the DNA TGTGCCAGCAGCTACTACGAGCAGTACTTC.

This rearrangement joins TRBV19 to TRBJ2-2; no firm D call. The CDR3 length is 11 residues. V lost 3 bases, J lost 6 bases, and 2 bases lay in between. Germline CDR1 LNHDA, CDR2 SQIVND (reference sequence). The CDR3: CASSIAGELFF. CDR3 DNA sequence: TGTGCCAGTAGTATTGCCGGGGAGCTGTTTTTT.

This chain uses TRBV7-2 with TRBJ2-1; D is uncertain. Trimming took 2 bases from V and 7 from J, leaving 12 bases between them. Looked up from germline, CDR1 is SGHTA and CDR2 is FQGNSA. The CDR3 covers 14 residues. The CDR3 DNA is TGTGCCAGCAGCTTATCCATACTGGGTAATGAGCAGTTCTTC. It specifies CASSLSILGNEQFF.

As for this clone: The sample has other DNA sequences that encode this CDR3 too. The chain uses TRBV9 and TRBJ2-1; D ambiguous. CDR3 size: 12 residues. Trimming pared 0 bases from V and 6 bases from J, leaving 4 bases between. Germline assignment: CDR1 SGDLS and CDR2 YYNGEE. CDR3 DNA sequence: TGTGCCAGCAGCGTAGGAGTCAATGAGCAGTTCTTC. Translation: CASSVGVNEQFF.

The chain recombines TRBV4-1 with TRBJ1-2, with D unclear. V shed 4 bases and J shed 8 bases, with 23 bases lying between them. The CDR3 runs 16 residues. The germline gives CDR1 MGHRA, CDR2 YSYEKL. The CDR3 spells CASSPRHADWVQGYTF. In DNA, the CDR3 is TGCGCCAGCAGCCCCAGGCATGCCGACTGGGTTCAAGGCTACACCTTC.

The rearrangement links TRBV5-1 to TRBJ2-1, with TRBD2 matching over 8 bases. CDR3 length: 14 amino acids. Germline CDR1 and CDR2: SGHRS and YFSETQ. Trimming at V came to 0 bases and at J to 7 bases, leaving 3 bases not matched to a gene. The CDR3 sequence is CASSLGGTRNEQFF. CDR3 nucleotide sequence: TGCGCCAGCAGCTTGGGGGGGACTAGGAATGAGCAGTTCTTC. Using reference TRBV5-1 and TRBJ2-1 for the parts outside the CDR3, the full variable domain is KAGVTQTPRYLIKTRGQQVTLSCSPISGHRSVSWYQQTPGQGLQFLFEYFSETQRNKGNFPGRFSGRQFSNSRSEMNVSTLELGDSALYLCASSLGGTRNEQFFGPGTRLTVL.

CDR3 sequence (DNA): TGTGCCAGCAGCTCTCAGACCCGGGGGCCGGAGGGCTACACCTTC. Protein product: CASSSQTRGPEGYTF. The chain combines TRBV7-9 with TRBJ1-2; possibly TRBD1 for D (6 bases). Deletions cut 4 bases from V and 8 bases from J, with 20 bases between. CDR1 and CDR2 from the germline V gene are SEHNR and FQNEAQ (reference sequence). This CDR3 is built from 15 residues.

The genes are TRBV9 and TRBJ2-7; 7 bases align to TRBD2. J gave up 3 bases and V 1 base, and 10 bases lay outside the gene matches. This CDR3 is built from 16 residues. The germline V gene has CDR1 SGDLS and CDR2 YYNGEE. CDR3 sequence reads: CASSVRAAGEIYEQYF. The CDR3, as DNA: TGTGCCAGCAGCGTACGGGCGGCGGGAGAAATCTACGAGCAGTACTTC.

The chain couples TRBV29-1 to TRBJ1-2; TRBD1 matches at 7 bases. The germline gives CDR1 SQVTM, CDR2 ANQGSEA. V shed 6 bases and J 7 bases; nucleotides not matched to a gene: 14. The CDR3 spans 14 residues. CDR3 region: CSVSPGQRDSGYTF. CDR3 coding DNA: TGCAGCGTCTCTCCGGGACAGAGGGACTCTGGCTACACCTTC.

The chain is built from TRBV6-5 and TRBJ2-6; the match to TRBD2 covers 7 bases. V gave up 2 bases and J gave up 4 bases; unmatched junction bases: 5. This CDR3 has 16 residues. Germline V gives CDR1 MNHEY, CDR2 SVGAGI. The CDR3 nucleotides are TGTGCCAGCAGTTACATTGGGGGGGTCGGGGCCAACGTCCTGACTTTC. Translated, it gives CASSYIGGVGANVLTF.

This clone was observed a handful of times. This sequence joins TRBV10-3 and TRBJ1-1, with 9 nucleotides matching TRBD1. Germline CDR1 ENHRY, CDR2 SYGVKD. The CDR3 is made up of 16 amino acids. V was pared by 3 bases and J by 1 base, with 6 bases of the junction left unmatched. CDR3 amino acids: CAISESLGQGNTEAFF. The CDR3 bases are TGTGCCATCAGTGAATCGTTGGGACAGGGGAACACTGAAGCTTTCTTT.

The CDR3 here is CASSWTGATTGELFF. The CDR3, as DNA: TGTGCCAGTAGTTGGACAGGGGCGACAACCGGGGAGCTGTTTTTT. V gene TRBV19 combines with J gene TRBJ2-2; 9 bases map to TRBD1. Germline V gene sequence: CDR1 LNHDA, CDR2 SQIVND (reference sequence). V shed 5 bases, J shed 5 bases, and the junction held 6 bases outside the gene matches. The CDR3 extends over 15 amino acids.